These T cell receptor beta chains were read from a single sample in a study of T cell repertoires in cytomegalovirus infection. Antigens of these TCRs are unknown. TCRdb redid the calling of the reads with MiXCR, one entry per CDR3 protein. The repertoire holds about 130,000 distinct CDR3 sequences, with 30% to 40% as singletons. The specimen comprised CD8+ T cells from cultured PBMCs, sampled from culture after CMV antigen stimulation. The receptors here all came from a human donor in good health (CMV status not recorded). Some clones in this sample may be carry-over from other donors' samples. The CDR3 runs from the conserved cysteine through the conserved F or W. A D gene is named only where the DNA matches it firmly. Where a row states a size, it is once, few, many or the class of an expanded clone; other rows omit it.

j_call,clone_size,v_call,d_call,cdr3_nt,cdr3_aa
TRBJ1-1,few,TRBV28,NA,TGTGCCAGCAAAAAGGATAACACTGAAGCTTTCTTT,CASKKDNTEAFF
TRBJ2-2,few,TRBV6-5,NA,TGTGCCAGCAGTTACTCGAGGGCGGGCAGAGTCACCGGGGAGCTGTTTTTT,CASSYSRAGRVTGELFF
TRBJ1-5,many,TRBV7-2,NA,TGTGCCAGCAGCTTAGAGGCCACAGGCAATCAGCCCCAGCATTTT,CASSLEATGNQPQHF
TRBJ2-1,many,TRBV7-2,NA,TGTGCCAGCAGCTTAAGGGGGGCCACCTACAATGAGCAGTTCTTC,CASSLRGATYNEQFF
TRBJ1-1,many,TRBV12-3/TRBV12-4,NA,TGTGCCAGCAGTTTCACAGGGAGGAACACTGAAGCTTTCTTT,CASSFTGRNTEAFF
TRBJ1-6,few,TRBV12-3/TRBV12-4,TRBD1,TGTGCCAGCAGTCTCGGGACAGGGCGTTCACCCCTCCACTTT,CASSLGTGRSPLHF
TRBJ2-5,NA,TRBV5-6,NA,TGTGCCAGCAGCTTGGCCGGTGGGGGGCCGGAAGAGACCCAGTACTTC,CASSLAGGGPEETQYF
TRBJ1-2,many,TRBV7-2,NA,TGTGCCAGCAGCTTAGCATATTCGCGGATAGGTCGACAGTATGGCTACACCTTC,CASSLAYSRIGRQYGYTF
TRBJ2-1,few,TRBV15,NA,TGTGCCACCAGCAGTTATTGGGATGAGCAGTTCTTC,CATSSYWDEQFF
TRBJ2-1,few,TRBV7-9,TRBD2,TGTGCCAGCAGTCGGACTAGCGGGGGGGAAAACAATGAGCAGTTCTTC,CASSRTSGGENNEQFF
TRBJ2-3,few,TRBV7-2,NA,TGTGCCAGCAGCTTAGCCTCTAGCACAGATACGCAGTATTTT,CASSLASSTDTQYF
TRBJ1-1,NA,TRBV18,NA,TGTGCCAGCTCACCTGGCCCGGAAACTGAAGCTTTCTTT,CASSPGPETEAFF
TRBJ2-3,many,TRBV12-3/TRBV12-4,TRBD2,TGTGCCAGTACTAGCGGGGTGTCCACAGATACGCAGTATTTT,CASTSGVSTDTQYF
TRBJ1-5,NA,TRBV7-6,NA,TGTGCCAGCAGCTTAGCGGTACAGGGCAAACCCCAGCATTTT,CASSLAVQGKPQHF
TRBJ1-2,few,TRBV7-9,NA,TGTGCCAGCAGCTTTGGCAGCAACTATGGCTACACCTTC,CASSFGSNYGYTF
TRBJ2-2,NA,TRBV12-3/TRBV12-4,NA,TGTGCCAGCAGTCCCTGGGAGGCCCCGGGCACCGGGGAGCTGTTTTTT,CASSPWEAPGTGELFF
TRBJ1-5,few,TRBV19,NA,TGTGCCAGTAGTCCACCAGGGTGGTATCAGCCCCAGCATTTT,CASSPPGWYQPQHF
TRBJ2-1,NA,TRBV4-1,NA,TGCGCCAGCAGCCAGGGGGGCCTTACCTACAATGAGCAGTTCTTC,CASSQGGLTYNEQFF
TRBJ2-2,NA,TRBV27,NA,TGTGCCAGCAGTTCTTGGACCGGGGAGCTGTTTTTT,CASSSWTGELFF
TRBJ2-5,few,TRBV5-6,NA,TGTGCCAGCAGCTACCAATATGGACGGTCCCAAGAGACCCAGTACTTC,CASSYQYGRSQETQYF
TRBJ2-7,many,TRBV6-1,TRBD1,TGTGCCAGCAGTGAAGGGGACAGGGGGGAGCAGTACTTC,CASSEGDRGEQYF
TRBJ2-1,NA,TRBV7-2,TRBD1,TGTGCCAGCAGCCCGGGACAGGTTGAGTACAATGAGCAGTTCTTC,CASSPGQVEYNEQFF
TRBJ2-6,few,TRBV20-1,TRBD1,TGCAGTGCTAGAGACGTTTTAAGAGACAGGGATTCTCCTGGGGCCAACGTCCTGACTTTC,CSARDVLRDRDSPGANVLTF
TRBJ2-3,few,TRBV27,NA,TGTGCCAGCAGCCCGATGCGGCGGGGAAGCACAGATACGCAGTATTTT,CASSPMRRGSTDTQYF
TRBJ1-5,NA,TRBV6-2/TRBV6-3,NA,TGTGCCAGCAGTTACTGGGGGAATAGCAATCAGCCCCAGCATTTT,CASSYWGNSNQPQHF
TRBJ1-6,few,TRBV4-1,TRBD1,TGCGCCAGCAGTGGAGGACAGGGCTCCTATTCACCCCTCCACTTT,CASSGGQGSYSPLHF
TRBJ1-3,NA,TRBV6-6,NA,TGTGCCAGCAGGTCCTCGGAGGTAAACTCTGGAAACACCATATATTTT,CASRSSEVNSGNTIYF
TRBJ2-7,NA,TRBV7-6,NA,TGTGCCAGCAGCTTAAAGGCCGGCATCGAGCAGTACTTC,CASSLKAGIEQYF
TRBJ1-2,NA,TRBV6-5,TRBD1,TGTGCCAGCAGAGGACGTGATCCGGGACAGATAGCTAACTATGGCTACACCTTC,CASRGRDPGQIANYGYTF
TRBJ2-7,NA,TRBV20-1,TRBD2,TGCAGTGCTAGAGTTGGACTAGCGGGGGGCCTAAGCTCCTACGAGCAGTACTTC,CSARVGLAGGLSSYEQYF
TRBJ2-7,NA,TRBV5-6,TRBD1,TGTGCCAGCAGCTTTGGGACAGCTTCCTACGAGCAGTACTTC,CASSFGTASYEQYF
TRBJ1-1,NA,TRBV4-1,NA,TGCGCCAGCAGCCAAGACCGGGGGGGGGGCACTGAAGCTTTCTTT,CASSQDRGGGTEAFF
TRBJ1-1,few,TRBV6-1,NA,TGTGCCAGCAGTGACGTCAAGATAAGGACTGAAGCTTTCTTT,CASSDVKIRTEAFF
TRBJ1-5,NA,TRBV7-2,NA,TGTGCCAGCAGCTTGCAGGTATATCAGCCCCAGCATTTT,CASSLQVYQPQHF
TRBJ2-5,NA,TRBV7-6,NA,TGTGCCAGCAGCGTAAACATGGACCAGTACTTC,CASSVNMDQYF
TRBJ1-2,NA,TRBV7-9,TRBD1,TGTGCCAGCAGTTCCGGGACAGGGACTATCTATGGCTACACCTTC,CASSSGTGTIYGYTF
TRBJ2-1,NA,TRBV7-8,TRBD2,TGTGCCAGCAGCCGGTGGGGAGGGGCCGACAATGAGCAGTTCTTC,CASSRWGGADNEQFF
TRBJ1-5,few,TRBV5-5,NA,TGTGCCACTTCGATTGGTTTCGGGGGCAATCAGCCCCAGCATTTT,CATSIGFGGNQPQHF
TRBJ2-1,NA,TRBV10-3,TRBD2,TGTGCCATCAGTGAACCGGGACTAGCGGGGAACAATGAGCAGTTCTTC,CAISEPGLAGNNEQFF
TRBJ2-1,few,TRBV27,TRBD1,TGTGCCAGCAGTTTATTGGTGGACAGGGGCACGGATGAGCAGTTCTTC,CASSLLVDRGTDEQFF